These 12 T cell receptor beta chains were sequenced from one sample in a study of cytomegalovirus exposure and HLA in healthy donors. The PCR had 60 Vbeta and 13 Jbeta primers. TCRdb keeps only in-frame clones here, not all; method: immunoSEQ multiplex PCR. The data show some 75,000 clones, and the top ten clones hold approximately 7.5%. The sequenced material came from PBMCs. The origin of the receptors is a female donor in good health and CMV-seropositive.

The DNA of the CDR3 is TGTGCCAGCAGCCACGGACAGCCGGAGACCCAGTACTTC. Translated: CASSHGQPETQYF. The chain recombines TRBV6-6 with TRBJ2-5; D is perhaps TRBD1 (6 bases). Germline V gene sequence: CDR1 MNHNY, CDR2 SVGAGI (reference sequence). V lost 6 bases and J lost 5, with 13 bases in between. The CDR3 is 13 amino acids.

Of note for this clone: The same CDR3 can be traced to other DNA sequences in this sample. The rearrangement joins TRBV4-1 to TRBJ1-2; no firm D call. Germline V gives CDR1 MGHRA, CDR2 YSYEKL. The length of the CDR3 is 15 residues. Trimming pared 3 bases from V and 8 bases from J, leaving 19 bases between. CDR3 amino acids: CASSQDLTGRRGYTF. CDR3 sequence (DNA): TGCGCCAGCAGCCAGGATTTGACGGGGAGGAGAGGCTACACCTTC.

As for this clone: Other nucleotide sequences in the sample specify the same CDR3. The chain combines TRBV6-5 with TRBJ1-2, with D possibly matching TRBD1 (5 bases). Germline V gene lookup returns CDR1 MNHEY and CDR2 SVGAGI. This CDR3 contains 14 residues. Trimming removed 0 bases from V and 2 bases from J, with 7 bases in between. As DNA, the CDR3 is TGTGCCAGCAGTTACTCGGGGGGGAACTATGGCTACACCTTC. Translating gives CASSYSGGNYGYTF.

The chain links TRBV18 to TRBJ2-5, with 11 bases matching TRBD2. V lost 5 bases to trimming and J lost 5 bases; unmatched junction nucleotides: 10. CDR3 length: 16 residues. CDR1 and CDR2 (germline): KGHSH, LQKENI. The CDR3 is CASSGPTSGSTETQYF. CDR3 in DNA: TGTGCCAGCTCAGGGCCAACTAGCGGGAGTACGGAGACCCAGTACTTC.

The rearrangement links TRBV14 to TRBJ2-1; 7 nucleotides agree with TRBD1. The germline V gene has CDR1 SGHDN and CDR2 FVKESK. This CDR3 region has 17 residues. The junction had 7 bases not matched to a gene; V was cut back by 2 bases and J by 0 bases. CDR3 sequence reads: CASSQWVTGSSYNEQFF. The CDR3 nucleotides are TGTGCCAGCAGCCAATGGGTGACAGGGAGCTCCTACAATGAGCAGTTCTTC.

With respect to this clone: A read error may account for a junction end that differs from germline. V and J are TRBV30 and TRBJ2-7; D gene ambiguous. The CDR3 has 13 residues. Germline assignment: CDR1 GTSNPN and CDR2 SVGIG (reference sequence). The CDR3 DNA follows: TGTGCCTGGAATCCGGCAGGATCCTCCGAGCAGTACTTC. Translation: CAWNPAGSSEQYF. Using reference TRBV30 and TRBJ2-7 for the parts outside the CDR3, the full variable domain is SQTIHQWPATLVQPVGSPLSLECTVEGTSNPNLYWYRQAAGRGLQLLFYSVGIGQISSEVPQNLSASRPQDRQFILSSKKLLLSDSGFYLCAWNPAGSSEQYFGPGTRLTVT.

In DNA form, the CDR3 reads TGCGCCAGCAGCTTGACAGAAGGGAGTGCTGAAGCTTTCTTT. Translation gives CASSLTEGSAEAFF. The V gene is TRBV5-1, the J gene TRBJ1-1, with D hard to call. V gave up 1 base and J gave up 6 bases, with 13 bases separating them. Per the germline V gene, CDR1 is SGHRS and CDR2 is YFSETQ. The CDR3 has 14 residues.

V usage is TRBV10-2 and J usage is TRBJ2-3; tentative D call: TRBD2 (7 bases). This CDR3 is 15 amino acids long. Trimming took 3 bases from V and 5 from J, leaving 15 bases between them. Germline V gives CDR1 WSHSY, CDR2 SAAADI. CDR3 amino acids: CASSDHGGRGDTQYF. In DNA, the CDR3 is TGCGCCAGCAGTGATCACGGGGGGCGTGGAGATACGCAGTATTTT.

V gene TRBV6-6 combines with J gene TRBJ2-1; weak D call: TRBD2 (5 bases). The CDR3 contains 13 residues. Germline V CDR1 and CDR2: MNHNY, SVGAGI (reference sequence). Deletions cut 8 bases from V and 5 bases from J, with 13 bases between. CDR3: CASGSRGNNEQFF. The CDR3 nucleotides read TGTGCCAGCGGGTCCCGGGGTAACAATGAGCAGTTCTTC.

This CDR3 is CASSQAPPGTQYTGELFF. The CDR3 DNA reads as TGCGCCAGCAGCCAAGCCCCCCCCGGGACACAGTACACCGGGGAGCTGTTTTTT. The chain carries TRBV4-1 and TRBJ2-2; TRBD1 might be the D (6 bases). Germline lookup yields CDR1 MGHRA and CDR2 YSYEKL. This CDR3 spans 18 amino acids. V lost 1 base to trimming and J lost 3 bases, with 18 bases between them.

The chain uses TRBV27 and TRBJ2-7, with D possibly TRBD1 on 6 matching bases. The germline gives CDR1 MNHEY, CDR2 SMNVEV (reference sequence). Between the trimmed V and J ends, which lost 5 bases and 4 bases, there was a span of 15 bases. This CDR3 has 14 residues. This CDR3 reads CASSPHFDRYEQYF. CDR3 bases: TGTGCCAGCAGTCCCCACTTCGACAGGTACGAGCAGTACTTC.

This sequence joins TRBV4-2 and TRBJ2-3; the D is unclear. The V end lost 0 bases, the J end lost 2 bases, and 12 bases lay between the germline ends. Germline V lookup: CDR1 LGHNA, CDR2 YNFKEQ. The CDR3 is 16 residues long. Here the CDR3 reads CASSQERSSSTDTQYF. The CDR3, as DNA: TGTGCCAGCAGCCAAGAACGGAGTAGCTCCACAGATACGCAGTATTTT.